This TCR beta chain is from a study of blood T cell repertoires in COVID-19. The wider study: In each case, the material was cDNA or gDNA derived from T cells, B-cell-depleted T cells, or PBMCs.

The Seattle site enrolled patients during active infection and followed them longitudinally. CDR1 and CDR2 from the germline V gene are SGDLS and YYNGEE. V was pared by 0 bases and J by 7 bases, with 4 bases of the junction left unmatched. This CDR3 comprises 15 residues. How the authors handled the data: Reference gene primer amplification gave estimated nucleated cell counts. Using immunoSEQ multiplex PCR, the repertoire was profiled, and TCRdb retains in-frame clones only, with some absent. V and J calls and clone size are those listed in that table; D and trimming were worked out from the DNA. The sample has 200,000 to 250,000 clones, 83% seen once. This clone was detected a few times.

The sequence was collected from a woman aged 30 to 39 with COVID-19, enrolled during active disease. What was sequenced was peripheral blood. This chain uses TRBV9 with TRBJ1-6, with 7 nucleotides matching TRBD1. The CDR3 region is CASSVDRGGNSPLHF. In DNA form, the CDR3 reads TGTGCCAGCAGCGTAGACAGGGGAGGCAATTCACCCCTCCACTTT. Together with reference TRBV9 and TRBJ1-6, the CDR3 gives the full variable domain: DSGVTQTPKHLITATGQRVTLRCSPRSGDLSVYWYQQSLDQGLQFLIQYYNGEERAKGNILERFSAQQFPDLHSELNLSSLELGDSALYFCASSVDRGGNSPLHFGNGTRLTVT.